This T cell receptor (beta chain) was documented in a study of T-cell memory formation after mild COVID-19. Study summary: TCR clusters showed largely donor specificity. General study points: Day 37-peaking second-wave clones had unconfirmed SARS-CoV-2 specificity. Most CD4+ clones that shrank were in CM and EM, while CD8+ ones turned up in EMRA.

The authors produced TCR alpha and TCR beta cDNA libraries with sample barcodes and UMIs by 5'RACE using constant-segment primers. In TCRdb, the 5' RACE reads were re-called with MiXCR into one record per CDR3 protein. The table shows roughly 350,000 distinct CDR3 sequences, with over 20% occurring only once. The V end lost 6 bases, the J end lost 4 bases, and 18 bases lay between the germline ends. The CDR3 has 15 residues. Of note for this clonotype: Antigen: not known.

The V call is TRBV12-3 or TRBV12-4, the J call TRBJ2-5, with TRBD2 as a possible D gene (7 bases). Sequencing used PBMCs or a T cell subset sorted from them (not recorded which). The sequence derives from an adult woman who had mild COVID-19 (a few samples of this study predate the infection). Cell type and time point are not known. CDR3: CASSTRGGGGETQYF. The DNA for the CDR3 is TGTGCCAGCAGCACTAGGGGGGGCGGAGGAGAGACCCAGTACTTC.